This T cell receptor (beta chain) appears in the sequencing data of a study of blood T cell repertoires in COVID-19. Sequencing was performed with immunoSEQ multiplex PCR; in TCRdb, only in-frame clones are kept and a portion is missing. This repertoire shows hundreds of thousands of clones, approximately 85% found once; its top ten account for 2% to 2.5%. In this sample, this clone turned up once. Germline V gene lookup returns CDR1 MNHEY and CDR2 SMNVEV (reference sequence). Trimming stripped 4 bases from V and 5 bases from J, with 18 bases between. The CDR3 covers 15 residues. V is TRBV27 and J is TRBJ2-7, with a tentative D call TRBD1 (6 bases). The TCR was taken from a middle-aged woman with acute COVID-19. Sample: PBMCs or T cells enriched from blood (not recorded which). CDR3 residues: CASSSHRVQKDEQYF. For the CDR3, the DNA is TGTGCCAGCAGTTCCCACAGGGTGCAGAAGGACGAGCAGTACTTC.